Below are 6 T cell receptor beta chains sequenced from a single sample in a study of shared clonotypes between healthy human individuals. Generated by immunoSEQ multiplex PCR, the TCRdb table keeps only in-frame clones and is missing some. The table lists approximately 350,000 clones, 90% to 98% of them singletons, with about 0.32% in the top ten. Material: memory CD8+ T cells sorted from blood. Specified subset: CD45RO+ cells pooled with CCR7-negative TemRA cells. These receptors were collected from a man aged 30 to 39 in good health.

V and J are TRBV11-2 and TRBJ2-7; 8 positions agree with TRBD1. Germline CDR1 and CDR2: SGHAT and FQNNGV. V lost 3 bases, J lost 1 base, and 5 bases stayed unmatched. The CDR3 has 15 residues. The CDR3 spells CASSFGQGFSYEQYF. Written as DNA, the CDR3 is TGTGCCAGCAGCTTTGGACAGGGATTTTCCTACGAGCAGTACTTC.

This rearrangement joins TRBV18 to TRBJ2-1; either TRBD1 or TRBD2 may supply D (5 bases each). This CDR3 spans 15 amino acids. Germline V gene data show CDR1 as KGHSH and CDR2 as LQKENI. V shed 3 bases and J shed 2 bases, with 11 bases lying between them. The CDR3 region has the DNA TGTGCCAGCTCACCCCGGGGCGCCACCTACAATGAGCAGTTCTTC. Protein product: CASSPRGATYNEQFF.

The genes are TRBV6-1 and TRBJ1-4, with TRBD1 matching 7 bases. CDR3 length equals 12 residues. CDR1 is MNHNS and CDR2 is SASEGT in the germline V gene. J lost 6 bases, V lost 11 bases, and 6 bases had no gene match. The CDR3 DNA reads as TGTGCCGTCGTACAGGGGTATGAAAAACTGTTTTTT. Its translation: CAVVQGYEKLFF.

The chain uses TRBV28 and TRBJ1-4; possibly TRBD1 for D (6 bases). CDR3 length equals 15 residues. V shed 5 bases and J shed 0 bases, with 10 bases lying between them. Germline V gene lookup returns CDR1 MDHEN and CDR2 SYDVKM. This CDR3 reads CASSTKGATNEKLFF. The CDR3 coding sequence is TGTGCCAGCAGTACGAAGGGGGCAACTAATGAAAAACTGTTTTTT.

The J gene is TRBJ1-3, the V gene TRBV7-9; D perhaps matches TRBD1 (5 bases). V was pared by 1 base and J by 0 bases, with 10 bases between. CDR3 length: 16 amino acids. Per the germline V gene, CDR1 is SEHNR and CDR2 is FQNEAQ (reference sequence). The CDR3 region is CASSLEGLISGNTIYF. The CDR3 coding sequence is TGTGCCAGCAGCTTAGAGGGACTCATCTCTGGAAACACCATATATTTT.

The chain carries TRBV13 and TRBJ2-3; 8 bases are a match to TRBD2. Germline CDR1 PRHDT, CDR2 FYEKMQ (reference sequence). Trimming removed 1 base from V and 6 bases from J; junction bases left unmatched: 6. The CDR3 runs 15 residues. The CDR3 loop is CASSLAGGPRDTQYF. For the CDR3, the DNA is TGTGCCAGCAGCTTAGCGGGAGGGCCGCGGGATACGCAGTATTTT.